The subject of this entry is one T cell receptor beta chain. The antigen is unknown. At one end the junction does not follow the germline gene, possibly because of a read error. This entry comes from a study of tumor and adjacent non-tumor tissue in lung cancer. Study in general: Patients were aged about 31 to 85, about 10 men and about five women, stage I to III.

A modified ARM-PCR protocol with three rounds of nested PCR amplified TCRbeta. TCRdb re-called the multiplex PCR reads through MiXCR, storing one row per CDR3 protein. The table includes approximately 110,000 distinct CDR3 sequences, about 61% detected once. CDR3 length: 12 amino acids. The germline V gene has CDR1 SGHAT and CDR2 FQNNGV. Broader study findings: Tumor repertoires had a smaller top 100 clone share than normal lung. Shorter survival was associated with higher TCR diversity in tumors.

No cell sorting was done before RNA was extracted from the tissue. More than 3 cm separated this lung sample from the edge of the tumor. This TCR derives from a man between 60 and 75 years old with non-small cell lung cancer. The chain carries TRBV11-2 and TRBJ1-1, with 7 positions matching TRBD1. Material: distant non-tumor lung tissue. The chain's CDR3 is CVSSLGQFEAFF. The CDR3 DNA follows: TGTGTCAGCAGCCTGGGACAGTTTGAAGCTTTCTTT.